A selection of T cell receptor beta chains follows, all from one sample in a study of blood T cell repertoires in COVID-19. Here immunoSEQ multiplex PCR was the method, and the copy in TCRdb shows in-frame clones only, minus some. The table shows 250,000 to 300,000 clones, with roughly 91% occurring only once. Material: PBMCs or T cells enriched from blood (not recorded which). The source is an older woman who had recovered from COVID-19. CDR3s include the opening cysteine and the closing phenylalanine or tryptophan. A D gene is named only where the DNA matches it firmly. Clone sizes are given selectively: once, few, many, or a class where the clone is expanded.

d_call,clone_size,v_call,j_call,cdr3_length,cdr3_nt,cdr3_aa
TRBD2,.,TRBV7-6,TRBJ2-2,14,TGTGCCAGCAGCTTAGTAGCGGGAGCCGGGGAGCTGTTTTTT,CASSLVAGAGELFF
TRBD2,.,TRBV18,TRBJ2-3,15,TGTGCCAGCTCACTCCTCGGACTAGAAGCAGATACGCAGTATTTT,CASSLLGLEADTQYF
TRBD2,.,TRBV4-1,TRBJ2-1,17,TGCGCCAGCAGCCAGATCACCGGGACTAAACTTTACAATGAGCAGTTCTTC,CASSQITGTKLYNEQFF
.,once,TRBV5-1,TRBJ2-5,13,TGCGCCAGCAGCATAACTAAAGAAGAGACCCAGTACTTC,CASSITKEETQYF
.,once,TRBV21-1,TRBJ2-1,16,TGTGCCAGCAGCAAGCATGTGGCGGGGCCATACAATGAGCAGTTCTTC,CASSKHVAGPYNEQFF
.,.,TRBV24-1,TRBJ1-1,13,TGTGCCACCCTCAGCCCACTAGGGACTGAAGCTTTCTTT,CATLSPLGTEAFF
.,.,TRBV5-1,TRBJ2-7,13,TGCGCCAGCAGCTTGGAACTGGGACTCGAGCAGTACTTC,CASSLELGLEQYF
.,.,TRBV10-2,TRBJ2-7,14,TGCGCCAGCAGTGAGTTGAAAACTACTTACGAGCAGTACTTC,CASSELKTTYEQYF
.,.,TRBV19,TRBJ1-1,15,TGTGCCAGTAGTACCCTAGACAGGTCGGGCACTGAAGCTTTCTTT,CASSTLDRSGTEAFF
.,.,TRBV4-1,TRBJ1-3,17,TGCGCCAGCAGCCAAGTTCCGCCCCGAGACTCTGGAAACACCATATATTTT,CASSQVPPRDSGNTIYF
.,.,TRBV15,TRBJ1-2,14,TGTGCCACCAGCAGAGATCAAGGGGTTGGCGGCTACACCTTC,CATSRDQGVGGYTF
.,few,TRBV6-5,TRBJ1-2,16,TGTGCCAGCAGTTACTCCGTCGTGGGGCAGGGGTATGGCTACACCTTC,CASSYSVVGQGYGYTF
.,once,TRBV12-5,TRBJ2-7,12,TGTGCTAGTTCGAGGCCCCCGGGGGAGCAGTACTTC,CASSRPPGEQYF
.,.,TRBV9,TRBJ1-2,13,TGTGCCAGCAGCGTCGACACCTCGGGAGGCTACACCTTC,CASSVDTSGGYTF
.,.,TRBV6-5,TRBJ2-3,13,TGTGCCAGCAGTCCGTTGCAGACAGATACGCAGTATTTT,CASSPLQTDTQYF
TRBD1,.,TRBV28,TRBJ2-3,15,TGTGCCAGCAGTGCTCCGGGACAGGGGGCAGATACGCAGTATTTT,CASSAPGQGADTQYF
.,.,TRBV7-3,TRBJ2-5,15,TGTGCCAGCAGCTCCGGTGGGCGGGGAACGGGGACCCAGTACTTC,CASSSGGRGTGTQYF
TRBD1,.,TRBV5-8,TRBJ2-5,13,TGTGCCAGCTTCCGGGACAGACAAGAGACCCAGTACTTC,CASFRDRQETQYF
TRBD1,.,TRBV9,TRBJ2-2,13,TGTGCCAGCAGCTCACAGGGGGCCGGGGAGCTGTTTTTT,CASSSQGAGELFF
.,.,TRBV9,TRBJ2-1,15,TGTGCCAGCAGCGTAGGGCTTCTCTCCTACAATGAGCAGTTCTTC,CASSVGLLSYNEQFF
.,.,TRBV12-3/TRBV12-4,TRBJ1-2,13,TGTGCCAGCAGTTTTTGGGGGGTACCTGGCTACACCTTC,CASSFWGVPGYTF
.,.,TRBV5-1,TRBJ1-2,14,TGCGCCAGCAGCTTATCAGGGGCCAACTATGGCTACACCTTC,CASSLSGANYGYTF
.,.,TRBV4-2,TRBJ2-7,16,TGTGCCAGCAGCCAAGGGAGTGGGGGGACCTATCTCGAGCAGTACTTC,CASSQGSGGTYLEQYF
TRBD1,.,TRBV18,TRBJ1-2,13,TGTGCCAGCTCTGGACAGGGAGGACATGGCTACACCTTC,CASSGQGGHGYTF
TRBD1,once,TRBV18,TRBJ1-5,17,TGTGCCAGCTCACCTACAGATAACAGGGGCGGCAATCAGCCCCAGCATTTT,CASSPTDNRGGNQPQHF
.,once,TRBV30,TRBJ1-2,15,TGTGCCTGGAGTCCTAGGACAAGGGCCAACTATGGCTACACCTTC,CAWSPRTRANYGYTF
TRBD2,.,TRBV10-3,TRBJ2-1,15,TGTGCCATCAGTGACCCCCCTAGCGGGATCGCTGAGCAGTTCTTC,CAISDPPSGIAEQFF
TRBD2,.,TRBV25-1,TRBJ2-5,15,TGTGCCAGCAGTTTGGGCGGGAGAGGAGCAGAGACCCAGTACTTC,CASSLGGRGAETQYF
TRBD1,.,TRBV7-8,TRBJ2-7,15,TGTGCCAGCAGCTTAACGACAGGGCTGCCCTACGAGCAGTACTTC,CASSLTTGLPYEQYF
TRBD2,once,TRBV30,TRBJ2-1,13,TGTGCCTGGGGGACGGGAGGTAACAATGAGCAGTTCTTC,CAWGTGGNNEQFF
TRBD2,once,TRBV5-4,TRBJ2-1,15,TGTGCCAGCAGCCGTAGCGGGACAACGGACAATGAGCAGTTCTTC,CASSRSGTTDNEQFF
TRBD2,.,TRBV5-1,TRBJ2-5,14,TGCGCCAGCAGCCGCGGGGCGGGAGTGGAGACCCAGTACTTC,CASSRGAGVETQYF
.,.,TRBV21-1,TRBJ1-1,10,TGTGCCGGGAGGGCCACTGAAGCTTTCTTT,CAGRATEAFF
.,.,TRBV12-3/TRBV12-4,TRBJ1-5,13,TGTGCCAGCAGGCAGGGGCGCAATCAGCCCCAGCATTTT,CASRQGRNQPQHF
TRBD1,few,TRBV28,TRBJ1-5,15,TGTGCCAGCAGTCCGTGGGGGACAGGGGGACAGCCCCAGCATTTT,CASSPWGTGGQPQHF
.,once,TRBV2,TRBJ1-4,14,TGTGCCAGCACCAGGTCCTACGGGAGTGAAAAACTGTTTTTT,CASTRSYGSEKLFF
.,.,TRBV7-9,TRBJ2-1,14,TGTGCCAGCAGCCCAGCGCCATCCTACAATGAGCAGTTCTTC,CASSPAPSYNEQFF
.,.,TRBV2,TRBJ1-1,14,TGTGCCAGCAGTGTTGAGGGTGAGGACACTGAAGCTTTCTTT,CASSVEGEDTEAFF
.,few,TRBV28,TRBJ1-2,12,TGTGCCAGCAGTTTGGCTCTCTATGGCTACACCTTC,CASSLALYGYTF
.,.,TRBV18,TRBJ1-1,14,TGTGCCAGCTCACCACCGCCAATCGGAGATCTCGCTTTCTTT,CASSPPPIGDLAFF
TRBD1,.,TRBV4-1,TRBJ1-5,13,TGCGCCAGCAGCCGGGGGACAGGTCAGCCCCAGCATTTT,CASSRGTGQPQHF
.,.,TRBV1,TRBJ2-2,14,TGCACCAGCAACTGGCGGGAGCTCTTCGGGGAGCTGTTTTTT,CTSNWRELFGELFF
TRBD2,.,TRBV5-1,TRBJ2-2,17,TGCGCCAGCAGCCCTGTCCCTAGCGGGGGGGGCACCGGGGAGCTGTTTTTT,CASSPVPSGGGTGELFF
TRBD1,.,TRBV19,TRBJ1-2,16,TGTGCCAGTAGTACACCTTTGACAGGGCCTTGGGATGGCTACACCTTC,CASSTPLTGPWDGYTF
TRBD1,.,TRBV30,TRBJ2-7,14,TGTGCCTGGTCCACAGGGGGCTTTTCCTACGAGCAGTACTTC,CAWSTGGFSYEQYF
.,.,TRBV5-4,TRBJ2-4,17,TGTGCCAGCAGCATGGGGGTATGGGGAGAAGGCAAAAACATTCAGTACTTC,CASSMGVWGEGKNIQYF
TRBD1,.,TRBV24-1,TRBJ2-7,15,TGTGCCACCAGTGATTCACAGGGGGCGATTTACGAGCAGTACTTC,CATSDSQGAIYEQYF
.,once,TRBV11-2,TRBJ2-2,15,TGTGCCAGCAGCTTAGTGAGGGGGGGCCCCGGGGAGCTGTTTTTT,CASSLVRGGPGELFF
TRBD2,.,TRBV15,TRBJ2-7,15,TGTGCCACCAGCCCAAGACTAGCGGGAGATCGGGAGCAGTACTTC,CATSPRLAGDREQYF
.,.,TRBV7-2,TRBJ1-2,15,TGTGCCAGCAGCTTAGCGCGGGGTTCTGGTTATGGCTACACCTTC,CASSLARGSGYGYTF
.,.,TRBV6-5,TRBJ2-1,12,TGTGCCAGCAGTTACCTGAGAAATGAGCAGTTCTTC,CASSYLRNEQFF
TRBD1,.,TRBV5-1,TRBJ2-2,15,TGCGCCAGCAGCCCGGACAGGGGGGACACCGGGGAGCTGTTTTTT,CASSPDRGDTGELFF
.,.,TRBV11-3,TRBJ2-7,14,TGTGCCAGCAGTTCCGGTGGGAGCCTTTACGAGCAGTACTTC,CASSSGGSLYEQYF
.,.,TRBV7-2,TRBJ2-5,13,TGTGCCAGCAGCCGGGGACTTCAAGAGACCCAGTACTTC,CASSRGLQETQYF
.,once,TRBV12-3/TRBV12-4,TRBJ1-4,13,TGTGCCAGCAGTTTCCCGGGTTGGGAAAAACTGTTTTTT,CASSFPGWEKLFF
TRBD1,.,TRBV2,TRBJ2-2,14,TGTGCCAGCAGAAGACAGGGCGACGGCGGGGAGCTGTTTTTT,CASRRQGDGGELFF
TRBD1,once,TRBV6-5,TRBJ2-3,15,TGTGCCAGCAAACGAGGGGGCTTCGGCACAGATACGCAGTATTTT,CASKRGGFGTDTQYF
TRBD1,.,TRBV9,TRBJ2-7,15,TGTGCCAGCAGCGCGTGGGACAGGGGGCAGGGCGAGCAGTACTTC,CASSAWDRGQGEQYF
.,.,TRBV7-9,TRBJ1-5,14,TGTGCCAGCAGCTGGGAAGGGGTTAATCAGCCCCAGCATTTT,CASSWEGVNQPQHF
TRBD1,.,TRBV5-4,TRBJ2-7,14,TGTGCCAGCAGCGGGAAGGACAGGGGCTACGAGCAGTACTTC,CASSGKDRGYEQYF